This T cell receptor (beta chain) stems from a study of identical twins. Study-level results: Weaker excess sharing between twins was seen in beta out-of-frame sequences. Beta clonotypes that were abundant in cord blood contained fewer insertions, a pattern absent from memory repertoires.

The sample holds many counts of this clonotype. What it recognizes is unknown. MiXCR, run by TCRdb on the 5' RACE reads, gives a single entry per CDR3 protein. This repertoire shows 570,000 or so distinct CDR3 sequences, 9% to 10% found once; its top ten account for more than 2.5%. Trimming removed 7 bases from V and 6 bases from J; junction bases left unmatched: 18. Germline V gene lookup returns CDR1 SGHTA and CDR2 FQGNSA. The CDR3 runs to 18 residues. The same data also contributed to another study, on yellow fever vaccine responses in identical twins.

The rearrangement links TRBV7-2 to TRBJ2-2; 9 nucleotides agree with TRBD2. Material: PBMCs. The receptor was derived from a woman aged 18 to 35 in good health. The CDR3 region is CASNVANPASGMPGELFF. CDR3 in DNA: TGTGCCAGCAACGTAGCTAATCCGGCTAGCGGGATGCCCGGGGAGCTGTTTTTT.